This T cell receptor beta chain was recorded in a study of CD8 T cells in ankylosing spondylitis. Notes on the study in general: Significant enrichment of disease-linked clones was reported in matched ankylosing spondylitis synovial fluid.

This clonotype was observed many times. Its antigen remains unknown. Germline CDR1 SNHLY, CDR2 FYNNEI. The CDR3 totals 11 residues. Trimming shortened V by 8 bases and J by 4 bases, and 9 bases separated the two germline ends. The TCR beta libraries were generated through quantitative 5'-RACE incorporating molecular barcodes. TCRdb passed the 5' RACE reads through MiXCR, listing each CDR3 protein once. The data contain some 130,000 distinct CDR3 sequences, about 7.3% of them seen just once; the ten biggest clones take up under 15%. The V and J genes are TRBV2 and TRBJ2-7; unclear D gene. The sample consisted of blood, either unsorted or a sorted T cell fraction (not recorded which). The receptor comes from a female donor with ankylosing spondylitis or in good health (not recorded which). This chain's CDR3 is CASSNRYEQYF. The CDR3 DNA is TGTGCCAGCTCGAATCGTTACGAGCAGTACTTC.